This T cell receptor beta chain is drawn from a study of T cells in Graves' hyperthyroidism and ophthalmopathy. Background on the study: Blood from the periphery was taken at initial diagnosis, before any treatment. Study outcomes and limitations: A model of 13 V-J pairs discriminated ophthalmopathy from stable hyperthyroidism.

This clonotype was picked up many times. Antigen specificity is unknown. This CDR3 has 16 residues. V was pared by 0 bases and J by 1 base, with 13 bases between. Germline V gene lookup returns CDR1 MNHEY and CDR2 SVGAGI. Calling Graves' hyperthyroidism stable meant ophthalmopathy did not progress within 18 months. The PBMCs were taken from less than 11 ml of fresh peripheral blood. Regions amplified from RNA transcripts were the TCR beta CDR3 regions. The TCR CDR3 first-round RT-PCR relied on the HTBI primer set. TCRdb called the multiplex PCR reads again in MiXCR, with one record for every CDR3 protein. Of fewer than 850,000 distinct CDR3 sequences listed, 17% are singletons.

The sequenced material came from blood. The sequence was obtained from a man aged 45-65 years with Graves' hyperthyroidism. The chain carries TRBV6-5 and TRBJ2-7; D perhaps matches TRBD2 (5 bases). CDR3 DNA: TGTGCCAGCAGTTACTCGAGCGGATCCTATTCCTACGAGCAGTACTTC. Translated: CASSYSSGSYSYEQYF.